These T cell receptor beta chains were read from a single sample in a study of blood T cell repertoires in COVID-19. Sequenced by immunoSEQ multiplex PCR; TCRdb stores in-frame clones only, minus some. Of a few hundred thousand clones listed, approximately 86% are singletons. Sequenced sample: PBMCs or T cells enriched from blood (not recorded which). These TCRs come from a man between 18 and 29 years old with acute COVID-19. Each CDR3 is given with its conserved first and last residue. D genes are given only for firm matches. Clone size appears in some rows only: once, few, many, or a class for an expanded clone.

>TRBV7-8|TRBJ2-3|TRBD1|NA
TGTGCCAGCAGCTCGGGACAGGGAGGCGATACGCAGTATTTT
CASSSGQGGDTQYF
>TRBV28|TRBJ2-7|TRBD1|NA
TGTGCCAGCAGTGCCCAGACAGGGGGCCTCTCCTACGAGCAGTACTTC
CASSAQTGGLSYEQYF
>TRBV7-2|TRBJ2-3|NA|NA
TGTGCCAGCAGCTTAGCGATAGCCGATACGCAGTATTTT
CASSLAIADTQYF
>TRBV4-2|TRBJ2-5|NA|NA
TGTGCCAGCAGCCAAGGGGACTCCCCCGGGCAAGAGACCCAGTACTTC
CASSQGDSPGQETQYF
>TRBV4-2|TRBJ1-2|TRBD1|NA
TGTGCCAGCAGCCAAGATCCAGACAGGGGGGTGGGCTACACCTTC
CASSQDPDRGVGYTF
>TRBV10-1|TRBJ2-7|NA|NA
TGCGCCAGCAGGTGGGAGGCTTACGAGCAGTACTTC
CASRWEAYEQYF
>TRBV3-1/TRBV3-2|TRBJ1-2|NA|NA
TGTGCCAGCAGCCAACCGAAACTACATGACTATGGCTACACCTTC
CASSQPKLHDYGYTF
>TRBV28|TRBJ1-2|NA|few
TGTGCCAGCTCCCCTAGTTCATTCTATGGCTACACCTTC
CASSPSSFYGYTF
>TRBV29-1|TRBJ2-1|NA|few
TGCAGCGTTCGGTTAGCGTTTCACTCCTACAATGAGCAGTTCTTC
CSVRLAFHSYNEQFF
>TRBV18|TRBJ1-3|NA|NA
TGTGCCAGCTCAGGAGGAACTGGAAACACCATATATTTT
CASSGGTGNTIYF
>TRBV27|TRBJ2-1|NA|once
TGTGCCAGCAGCCTTCGTTCCTACAATGAGCAGTTCTTC
CASSLRSYNEQFF
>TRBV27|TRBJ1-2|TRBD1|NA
TGTGCCAGCAGTCTCACCGGGACAGGGGCTTACTATGGCTACACCTTC
CASSLTGTGAYYGYTF
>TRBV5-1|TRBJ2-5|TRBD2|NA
TGCGCCAGCAGCCTCGAAGGTAGCGGGGACCAAGAGACCCAGTACTTC
CASSLEGSGDQETQYF
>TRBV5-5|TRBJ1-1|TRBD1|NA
TGTGCCAGCAGCTTAAGCACAGGGGGATCCTTGAACACTGAAGCTTTCTTT
CASSLSTGGSLNTEAFF
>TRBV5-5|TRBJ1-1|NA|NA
TGTGCCAGCAGTCCCTCGGGCACTGAAGCTTTCTTT
CASSPSGTEAFF
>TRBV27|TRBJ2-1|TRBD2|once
TGTGCCAGCAACGAACTAGCGGGAGTAAACGAGCAGTTCTTC
CASNELAGVNEQFF
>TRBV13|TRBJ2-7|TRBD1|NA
TGTGCCAGCAGTCAGGGACAGGGGAGAGAGCAGTACTTC
CASSQGQGREQYF
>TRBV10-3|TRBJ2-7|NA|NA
TGTGCCTCGCGAACCGGACTTGTTACCTACGAGCAGTACTTC
CASRTGLVTYEQYF
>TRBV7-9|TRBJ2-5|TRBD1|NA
TGTGCCAGCAGTTTAACAGGGGGAGAGACCCAGTACTTC
CASSLTGGETQYF
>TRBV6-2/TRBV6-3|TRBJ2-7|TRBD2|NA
TGTGCCAGCAGTAGAACCGGGACTAGATTTGACGAGCAGTACTTC
CASSRTGTRFDEQYF
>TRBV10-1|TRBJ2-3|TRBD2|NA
TGCGCCAGCAGTGAGATGACGGGAGGGCGAGATACGCAGTATTTT
CASSEMTGGRDTQYF
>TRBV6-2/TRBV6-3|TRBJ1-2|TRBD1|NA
TGTGCCAGCAGTTACGCCCAGGGGGCAGATGGCTACACCTTC
CASSYAQGADGYTF
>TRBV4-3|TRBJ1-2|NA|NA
TGCGCCAGCAGCCAAGACTCCGGGAGAAACTATGGCTACACCTTC
CASSQDSGRNYGYTF
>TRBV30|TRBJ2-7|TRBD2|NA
TGTGCCTGGAGTGGATCAGCGGGAGCATCCTACGAGCAGTACTTC
CAWSGSAGASYEQYF
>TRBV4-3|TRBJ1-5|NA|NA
TGCGCCAGCAGCCAAGGAGGGGGATCCTATCAGCCCCAGCATTTT
CASSQGGGSYQPQHF
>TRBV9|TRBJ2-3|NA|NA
TGTGCCAGCAGCTCAGACGGGGATAGCACAGATACGCAGTATTTT
CASSSDGDSTDTQYF
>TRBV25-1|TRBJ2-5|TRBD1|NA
TGTGCCAGCATGGAAGGGGGCGCGCGTAGTTTAGGGGAGACCCAGTACTTC
CASMEGGARSLGETQYF
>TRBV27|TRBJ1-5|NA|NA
TGTGCCAGCAGACCTCCGGGACACTTCAATCAGCCCCAGCATTTT
CASRPPGHFNQPQHF
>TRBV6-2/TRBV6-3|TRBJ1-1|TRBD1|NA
TGTGCCAGCAGTTACATCGGGACAGGGGGTTCGAACACTGAAGCTTTCTTT
CASSYIGTGGSNTEAFF
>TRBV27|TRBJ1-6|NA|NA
TGTGCCAGCAGTCAAACAGGGAGCTCCTATAATTCACCCCTCCACTTT
CASSQTGSSYNSPLHF
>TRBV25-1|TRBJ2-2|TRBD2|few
TGTGCCAGCAGTCTGGAAGCGGGAGCCCCTCACACCGGGGAGCTGTTTTTT
CASSLEAGAPHTGELFF
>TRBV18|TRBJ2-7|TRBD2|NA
TGTGCCAGCTCGGACGGGGGAGGGAACGAGCAGTACTTC
CASSDGGGNEQYF
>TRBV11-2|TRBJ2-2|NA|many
TGTGCCAGCCGTCCCAGGGGGGATGTTGGGGAGCTGTTTTTT
CASRPRGDVGELFF
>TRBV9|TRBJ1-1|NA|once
TGTGCCAGCAGCTCGGACAGCGAGAACACTGAAGCTTTCTTT
CASSSDSENTEAFF
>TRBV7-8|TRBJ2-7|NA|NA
TGTGCCAGCAGCACCCCGGTATACTACGAGCAGTACTTC
CASSTPVYYEQYF
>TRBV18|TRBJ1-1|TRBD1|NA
TGTGCCAGCTGCCCGGGACAGATGAACACTGAAGCTTTCTTT
CASCPGQMNTEAFF
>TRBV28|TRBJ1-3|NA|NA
TGTGCCAGCGAGGAAGGTGGATCCTCTGGAAACACCATATATTTT
CASEEGGSSGNTIYF
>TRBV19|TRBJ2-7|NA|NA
TGTGCCAGTAAACTGACAGCGCTCTCCTACGAGCAGTACTTC
CASKLTALSYEQYF
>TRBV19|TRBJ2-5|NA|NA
TGTGCCAGTAGTACCGGACAGAGCCAAGAGACCCAGTACTTC
CASSTGQSQETQYF
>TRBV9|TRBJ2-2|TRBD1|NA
TGTGCCAGCAGCTCCCGACAGGGCGAGAACACCGGGGAGCTGTTTTTT
CASSSRQGENTGELFF
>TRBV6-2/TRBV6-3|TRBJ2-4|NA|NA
TGTGCCAGCAGCCCGAGGGACACCAAAAACATTCAGTACTTC
CASSPRDTKNIQYF
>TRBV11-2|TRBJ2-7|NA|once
TGTGCCAGCAGCTTAGTGGCGGGATACACCTACGAGCAGTACTTC
CASSLVAGYTYEQYF
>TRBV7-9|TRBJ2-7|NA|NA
TGTGCCAGCAGCCCTCCAACAGGGTCGCTCTACGAGCAGTACTTC
CASSPPTGSLYEQYF
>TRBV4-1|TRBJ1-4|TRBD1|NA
TGCGCCAGCAGCCAAGGGGACAGGGGGCGGGATGGTGAAAAACTGTTTTTT
CASSQGDRGRDGEKLFF
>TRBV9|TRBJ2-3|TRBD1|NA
TGTGCCAGCAGCCGGACAGGGGGGGATACGCAGTATTTT
CASSRTGGDTQYF
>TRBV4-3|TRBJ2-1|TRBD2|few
TGCGCCAGCAGCCAAGGGGGACTATCAGAAAGCTCCTACAATGAGCAGTTCTTC
CASSQGGLSESSYNEQFF
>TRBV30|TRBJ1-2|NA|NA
TGTGCCTGGAGTGTTCAGGGACACGGCTACACCTTC
CAWSVQGHGYTF